The 20 T cell receptor beta chains below were found in one sample sequenced in a study of coeliac disease. The protocol was immunoSEQ multiplex PCR, while the TCRdb copy is restricted to in-frame clones and leaves out a portion. The table lists 7,300 or so clones, about 60% of them singletons. Material for sequencing was lamina propria lymphocytes from the gut. All receptors derive from a woman aged 55-70 years with active celiac disease.

The gene calls are TRBV12-5 and TRBJ1-2; TRBD1 might be the D (5 bases). This CDR3 has 14 residues. Trimming shortened V by 6 bases and J by 5 bases, and 16 bases separated the two germline ends. CDR1 LGHNT and CDR2 FRNRAP come from the germline V gene. This CDR3 is CASGRSGLPYGYTF. CDR3 DNA sequence: TGTGCTAGTGGGCGTTCAGGGTTACCATATGGCTACACCTTC.

The V and J genes are TRBV2 and TRBJ1-2; D not resolved. The V end lost 2 bases, the J end lost 3 bases, and 10 bases lay between the germline ends. This CDR3 has 14 amino acids. Germline V gives CDR1 SNHLY, CDR2 FYNNEI. Here the CDR3 reads CASSELTADYGYTF. For the CDR3, the DNA is TGTGCCAGCAGTGAATTAACGGCGGACTATGGCTACACCTTC.

The chain combines TRBV19 with TRBJ2-2, with a tentative D call TRBD1 (6 bases). Per germline, CDR1 LNHDA and CDR2 SQIVND (reference sequence). Deletions cut 7 bases from V and 0 bases from J, with 15 bases between. CDR3 length equals 16 residues. CDR3 region: CASTPDSFANTGELFF. The CDR3 nucleotides are TGTGCCAGTACTCCGGACAGCTTTGCGAACACCGGGGAGCTGTTTTTT.

The CDR3 sequence: CASSISGTTTYEQYF. CDR3 bases: TGTGCCAGTAGTATTAGCGGGACTACTACCTACGAGCAGTACTTC. The chain combines TRBV19 with TRBJ2-7, with 8 bases identical to TRBD2. The ends lost 3 bases at V and 2 bases at J; junction bases unmatched: 6. Germline-derived CDR1 and CDR2 are LNHDA and SQIVND (reference sequence). This CDR3 has 15 residues.

In this sample, this clone turned up a few times. The chain employs TRBV7-2 and TRBJ2-5; 8 bases align to TRBD2. Germline V gene data show CDR1 as SGHTA and CDR2 as FQGNSA. Germline trimming cut 1 base from V and 5 bases from J; bases unmatched to any gene: 3. This CDR3 is built from 14 residues. The DNA of the CDR3 is TGTGCCAGCAGCTTAGTCGGGGGGGCCGAGACCCAGTACTTC. It codes for CASSLVGGAETQYF.

Turning to this clone: Here the CDR3 omits its conserved ending phenylalanine or tryptophan, so a read error is the likely source. The rearrangement links TRBV11-2 to TRBJ1-4; maybe TRBD1 (5 bases). Germline assignment: CDR1 SGHAT and CDR2 FQNNGV. V was pared by 3 bases and J by 8 bases, with 16 bases between. This CDR3 comprises 15 residues. The CDR3 DNA reads TGTGCCAGCAGCTTTGACCCCTCCGGGGGGGAAAAACTGTTTCTT. Protein: CASSFDPSGGEKLFL.

This clone has just one count. This chain links TRBV5-1 with TRBJ2-3; no firm D call. Germline values: CDR1 SGHRS, CDR2 YFSETQ. V lost 0 bases, J lost 1 base, and 6 bases lay in between. This CDR3 has 14 residues. CDR3 region: CASSLVPGTDTQYF. For the CDR3, the DNA is TGCGCCAGCAGCTTGGTCCCAGGCACAGATACGCAGTATTTT.

This clone was seen just once. This chain uses TRBV9 with TRBJ2-2; maybe TRBD1 (5 bases). The V gene lost 0 bases and the J gene lost 6 bases, with 9 bases spanning the gap. The germline CDR1 and CDR2 sequences are SGDLS and YYNGEE. This CDR3 is built from 14 residues. CDR3 sequence (DNA): TGTGCCAGCAGCGTAGATGGGGCATCCGGGGAGCTGTTTTTT. It specifies CASSVDGASGELFF.

The chain links TRBV27 to TRBJ1-5; D perhaps matches TRBD1 (6 bases). This CDR3 contains 15 residues. Looked up from germline, CDR1 is MNHEY and CDR2 is SMNVEV (reference sequence). V was shortened by 5 bases and J by 0 bases, with 11 bases between the two germline ends. This CDR3 is CASSQQGYSNQPQHF. The CDR3 nucleotides are TGTGCCAGCAGTCAGCAGGGGTATAGCAATCAGCCCCAGCATTTT.

The J gene is TRBJ1-1, the V gene TRBV6-6; D not certain. The V end was cut by 5 bases, the J end by 1 base, with 17 bases between. This CDR3 spans 16 amino acids. Germline lookup yields CDR1 MNHNY and CDR2 SVGAGI (reference sequence). Here the CDR3 reads CASSPQSTFANTEAFF. The CDR3 DNA reads as TGTGCCAGCAGTCCCCAATCGACATTCGCGAACACTGAAGCTTTCTTT.

A note on this clone: In the same sample, other DNA sequences code for this CDR3. The chain joins TRBV5-1 to TRBJ2-6; 7 bases map to TRBD1. The CDR3 extends over 16 amino acids. V shed 1 base, J shed 4 bases, and the junction held 5 bases outside the gene matches. Germline CDR1 is SGHRS and CDR2 is YFSETQ. CDR3 bases: TGCGCCAGCAGCTTGACGACAGGGTTGGGGGCCAACGTCCTGACTTTC. It codes for CASSLTTGLGANVLTF.

V is TRBV2 and J is TRBJ2-3; possible D gene TRBD2, 6 bases. Germline CDR1 and CDR2: SNHLY and FYNNEI. Deletions cut 8 bases from V and 5 bases from J, with 17 bases between. The CDR3 spans 14 residues. CDR3 coding DNA: TGTGCCAGCGGGGGATCCCGGGGGAGAGATACGCAGTATTTT. Amino acids: CASGGSRGRDTQYF.

This clone was detected a few times. The gene calls are TRBV7-3 and TRBJ2-1; 7 positions match TRBD2. The V segment lost 2 bases and the J segment 5 bases; nucleotides outside the gene matches: 6. The CDR3 totals 15 residues. Germline V gene lookup returns CDR1 SGHTA and CDR2 FQGTGA. The CDR3 sequence: CASSLGTNANNEQFF. As DNA, the CDR3 is TGTGCCAGCAGCTTAGGGACTAATGCTAACAATGAGCAGTTCTTC.

J is TRBJ1-5 and V is TRBV27, with D possibly being TRBD1 (6 bases). Germline CDR1 is MNHEY and CDR2 is SMNVEV (reference sequence). Trimming stripped 2 bases from V and 2 bases from J, with 10 bases between. The CDR3 extends over 15 amino acids. CDR3 bases: TGTGCCAGCAGTTTAAAGGGGGATGGCAATCAGCCCCAGCATTTT. Translating gives CASSLKGDGNQPQHF.

This clone was seen just once. The genes are TRBV7-3 and TRBJ2-4, with TRBD1 as a possible D gene (5 bases). Trimming shortened V by 5 bases and J by 2 bases, and 7 bases separated the two germline ends. This CDR3 has 13 amino acids. CDR1 and CDR2 (germline): SGHTA, FQGTGA. This CDR3 reads CASSGASKNIQYF. The CDR3 DNA reads TGTGCCAGCAGCGGGGCTTCCAAAAACATTCAGTACTTC. Supplemented by reference TRBV7-3 and TRBJ2-4, the full variable domain reads GAGVSQTPSNKVTEKGKYVELRCDPISGHTALYWYRQSLGQGPEFLIYFQGTGAADDSGLPNDRFFAVRPEGSVSTLKIQRTERGDSAVYLCASSGASKNIQYFGAGTRLSVL.

This clone appeared a few times. The V and J genes are TRBV18 and TRBJ2-1, with a tentative D call TRBD1 (5 bases). This CDR3 region has 16 residues. V gave up 3 bases and J gave up 7 bases, with 19 bases separating them. Looked up from germline, CDR1 is KGHSH and CDR2 is LQKENI. The DNA of the CDR3 is TGTGCCAGCTCACCTAGACAGTCTTGGAAGGGGAATGAGCAGTTCTTC. Protein product: CASSPRQSWKGNEQFF.

The chain joins TRBV27 to TRBJ1-5; TRBD1 might be the D (6 bases). Germline V CDR1 and CDR2: MNHEY, SMNVEV (reference sequence). CDR3 size: 14 residues. V was shortened by 6 bases and J by 3 bases, with 12 bases between the two germline ends. The CDR3, as DNA: TGTGCCAGCAGGGGCACAGGGCCCAATCAGCCCCAGCATTTT. Translated, it gives CASRGTGPNQPQHF.

This clone has more than one count but fewer than ten. The chain links TRBV7-2 to TRBJ2-3; 10 nucleotides line up with TRBD2. Losses at the gene ends were 6 bases for V and 4 bases for J; bases not matched to a gene: 7. The CDR3 loop spans 15 amino acids. Germline V CDR1 and CDR2: SGHTA, FQGNSA. CDR3 sequence reads: CASRASGGGSDTQYF. The CDR3 DNA reads as TGTGCCAGCAGGGCTAGCGGGGGTGGGTCAGATACGCAGTATTTT.

The chain combines TRBV7-2 with TRBJ2-3; 7 bases are shared with TRBD2. V was clipped by 1 base and J by 1 base; unmatched bases: 5. Germline V CDR1 and CDR2: SGHTA, FQGNSA. The CDR3 is 16 amino acids. The CDR3: CASSLDMGGGTDTQYF. The CDR3 DNA follows: TGTGCCAGCAGCTTAGATATGGGAGGGGGCACAGATACGCAGTATTTT.

The chain joins TRBV5-1 to TRBJ2-6, with 9 bases identical to TRBD1. Looked up from germline, CDR1 is SGHRS and CDR2 is YFSETQ. There are 18 residues in the CDR3. The junction had 4 bases not matched to a gene; V was cut back by 0 bases and J by 0 bases. In nucleotides, the CDR3 is TGCGCCAGCAGCTTGGCGGGACAGGGTTTCTCTGGGGCCAACGTCCTGACTTTC. Translating gives CASSLAGQGFSGANVLTF.